These T cell receptor beta chains were read from a single sample in a study of early T cells in non-severe SARS-CoV-2 infection. TCRdb reprocessed the 5' RACE reads via MiXCR and lists one record per CDR3 protein. The repertoire consists of tens of thousands of distinct CDR3 sequences, with 9.5% to 15% occurring once and the leading ten covering approximately 5%. Sequencing was carried out using whole blood. These receptors all come from an adult who was a healthcare worker with PCR-confirmed SARS-CoV-2 infection or an uninfected control (not recorded which). Both conserved end residues are part of each CDR3. The order of the fields is J gene, clone size, D gene, V gene, CDR3 protein, CDR3 DNA. The D gene is left open where the match is weak. The size entry is marked missing in some rows and otherwise reads once, few, many or a size class.

TRBJ2-7,many,.,TRBV11-2,CASSSLGRPEQYF,TGTGCCAGCAGCTCATTGGGACGCCCCGAGCAGTACTTC
TRBJ2-1,few,.,TRBV3-1,CASSPLPGNEQFF,TGTGCCAGCAGCCCTCTCCCGGGGAATGAGCAGTTCTTC
TRBJ1-2,.,TRBD1,TRBV30,CAWGGQNYGYTF,TGTGCCTGGGGGGGACAGAACTATGGCTACACCTTC
TRBJ2-6,.,.,TRBV6-5,CASSYSGMGADVLTF,TGTGCCAGCAGTTACTCAGGGATGGGGGCCGACGTCCTGACTTTC
TRBJ1-2,few,.,TRBV6-5,CASSPIPGRIMYGYTF,TGTGCCAGCAGCCCGATTCCGGGACGTATTATGTATGGCTACACCTTC
TRBJ2-1,few,.,TRBV12-3/TRBV12-4,CASSFGITSGEQFF,TGTGCCAGCAGTTTCGGGATTACCAGCGGTGAGCAGTTCTTC
TRBJ2-3,many,.,TRBV7-9,CASSSGHRTDTQYF,TGTGCCAGCAGCTCGGGACATCGCACAGATACGCAGTATTTT
TRBJ2-7,few,.,TRBV7-9,CASSPESSYEQYF,TGTGCCAGCAGCCCGGAAAGCTCCTACGAGCAGTACTTC
TRBJ1-1,few,TRBD1,TRBV5-1,CASSLGTGGYSEAFF,TGCGCCAGCAGCTTGGGGACAGGGGGGTACTCTGAAGCTTTCTTT
TRBJ2-2,many,.,TRBV11-2,CASSSPGGVDTGELFF,TGTGCCAGCAGCTCACCCGGGGGAGTTGACACCGGGGAGCTGTTTTTT
TRBJ2-2,few,.,TRBV11-3,CASSLGGTGANTGELFF,TGTGCCAGCAGCTTGGGGGGGACAGGAGCGAACACCGGGGAGCTGTTTTTT
TRBJ2-1,few,TRBD2,TRBV5-1,CASSLAGGPGNEQFF,TGCGCCAGCAGCCTAGCGGGAGGGCCTGGGAATGAGCAGTTCTTC
TRBJ2-7,.,TRBD2,TRBV3-1,CASRLSGGYEQYF,TGTGCCAGCAGACTTAGCGGGGGATACGAGCAGTACTTC
TRBJ2-2,few,TRBD2,TRBV28,CASRGLAAGELFF,TGTGCCTCTCGAGGACTAGCCGCCGGGGAGCTGTTTTTT
TRBJ2-3,.,.,TRBV19,CASSRWRGTDTQYF,TGTGCCAGTAGCCGTTGGAGGGGCACAGATACGCAGTATTTT
TRBJ2-5,.,TRBD2,TRBV5-1,CASSLGLKAGSQETQYF,TGCGCCAGCAGCTTGGGGTTAAAAGCGGGGAGCCAAGAGACCCAGTACTTC
TRBJ2-5,many,.,TRBV28,CASSNAGPDQETQYF,TGTGCCAGCAGCAATGCGGGGCCGGATCAAGAGACCCAGTACTTC
TRBJ2-7,many,.,TRBV28,CASSSGHQYEQYF,TGTGCCAGCAGTTCAGGGCACCAATACGAGCAGTACTTC
TRBJ2-2,few,.,TRBV29-1,CSVDGVTPPGELFF,TGCAGCGTTGACGGGGTAACACCCCCCGGGGAGCTGTTTTTT
TRBJ1-1,.,.,TRBV11-2,CASSLVDSRGTEAFF,TGTGCCAGCAGCTTAGTGGACAGTAGGGGCACTGAAGCTTTCTTT
TRBJ2-7,many,.,TRBV29-1,CSVGDGSYEQYF,TGCAGCGTCGGGGACGGGTCCTACGAGCAGTACTTC
TRBJ2-7,few,.,TRBV7-9,CASSLARDPYEQYF,TGTGCCAGCAGCTTGGCGCGGGACCCCTACGAGCAGTACTTC
TRBJ2-3,many,.,TRBV7-6,CASSLAAWSTDTQYF,TGTGCCAGCAGCTTAGCGGCCTGGAGCACAGATACGCAGTATTTT
TRBJ2-7,many,TRBD2,TRBV20-1,CSAEQAGGPNEQYF,TGCAGTGCTGAACAAGCGGGAGGGCCCAACGAGCAGTACTTC
TRBJ2-7,many,.,TRBV2,CASSEIGLGEQYF,TGTGCCAGCAGTGAGATAGGCTTAGGCGAGCAGTACTTC
TRBJ2-3,few,TRBD1,TRBV5-1,CASSLGDRGPDTQYF,TGCGCCAGCAGCTTGGGGGACAGGGGACCAGATACGCAGTATTTT
TRBJ2-5,.,TRBD2,TRBV5-1,CASSSSRAGGYQETQYF,TGCGCCAGCAGCTCCTCCCGAGCGGGGGGATACCAAGAGACCCAGTACTTC
TRBJ2-4,many,.,TRBV7-9,CASSLQGGRQDIQYF,TGTGCCAGCAGCCTCCAGGGGGGGCGGCAAGACATTCAGTACTTC
TRBJ2-7,few,.,TRBV20-1,CSARLIADDYEQYF,TGCAGTGCTAGACTAATAGCGGACGACTACGAGCAGTACTTC
TRBJ1-6,few,.,TRBV3-1,CASSQGSSRSSPLHF,TGTGCCAGCAGCCAAGGATCCAGCCGATCCTCACCCCTCCACTTT
TRBJ1-6,few,TRBD1,TRBV9,CASSVGSGRQGNSPLHF,TGTGCCAGCAGCGTAGGGTCGGGGAGACAGGGCAATTCACCCCTCCACTTT
TRBJ1-4,many,TRBD1,TRBV9,CASSFRDRGEKLFF,TGTGCCAGCAGCTTCCGGGACAGGGGTGAAAAACTGTTTTTT
TRBJ2-6,.,.,TRBV3-1,CASSHRTGRLRANVLTF,TGTGCCAGCAGCCACCGGACGGGCCGCTTGAGGGCCAACGTCCTGACTTTC
TRBJ1-1,.,.,TRBV9,CASSGDWTFSF,TGTGCCAGCAGCGGCGATTGGACATTTTCTTTT
TRBJ2-5,few,TRBD2,TRBV5-1,CASSFSSGPQETQYF,TGCGCCAGCAGCTTTTCTAGCGGACCCCAAGAGACCCAGTACTTC
TRBJ2-2,few,TRBD1,TRBV29-1,CSVGQGRGELFF,TGCAGCGTTGGACAGGGACGCGGGGAGCTGTTTTTT
TRBJ1-1,many,.,TRBV20-1,CSALLGNTEAFF,TGCAGTGCTCTCCTGGGGAACACTGAAGCTTTCTTT
TRBJ2-7,few,TRBD2,TRBV20-1,CSAALTSGLPPYEQYF,TGCAGTGCTGCGTTAACTAGCGGGTTGCCCCCATACGAGCAGTACTTC
TRBJ2-5,.,.,TRBV5-4,CASSLDSRYQETQYF,TGTGCCAGCAGCTTGGATAGCCGCTACCAAGAGACCCAGTACTTC
TRBJ2-7,many,TRBD1,TRBV7-8,CASSSGQVDEQYF,TGTGCCAGCAGCTCGGGACAGGTGGACGAGCAGTACTTC
TRBJ2-1,.,TRBD1,TRBV24-1,CATSDRDRFDEQFF,TGTGCCACCAGTGACCGGGACAGATTCGATGAGCAGTTCTTC
TRBJ2-3,many,.,TRBV5-1,CASSSTDGNTQYF,TGCGCCAGCAGCTCTACAGACGGGAATACGCAGTATTTT
TRBJ2-3,.,.,TRBV24-1,CATSDLRGSTDTQYF,TGTGCCACCAGTGATTTGAGGGGGAGCACAGATACGCAGTATTTT
TRBJ2-7,.,.,TRBV18,CASSGAPNSYEQYF,TGTGCCAGCTCGGGAGCCCCTAACTCCTACGAGCAGTACTTC
TRBJ2-5,many,.,TRBV21-1,CARRGFFGTQYF,TGTGCCAGGAGGGGGTTTTTTGGGACCCAGTACTTC
TRBJ2-7,many,.,TRBV11-2,CASSLTGQLAYEQYF,TGTGCCAGCAGCTTAACGGGACAACTAGCCTACGAGCAGTACTTC